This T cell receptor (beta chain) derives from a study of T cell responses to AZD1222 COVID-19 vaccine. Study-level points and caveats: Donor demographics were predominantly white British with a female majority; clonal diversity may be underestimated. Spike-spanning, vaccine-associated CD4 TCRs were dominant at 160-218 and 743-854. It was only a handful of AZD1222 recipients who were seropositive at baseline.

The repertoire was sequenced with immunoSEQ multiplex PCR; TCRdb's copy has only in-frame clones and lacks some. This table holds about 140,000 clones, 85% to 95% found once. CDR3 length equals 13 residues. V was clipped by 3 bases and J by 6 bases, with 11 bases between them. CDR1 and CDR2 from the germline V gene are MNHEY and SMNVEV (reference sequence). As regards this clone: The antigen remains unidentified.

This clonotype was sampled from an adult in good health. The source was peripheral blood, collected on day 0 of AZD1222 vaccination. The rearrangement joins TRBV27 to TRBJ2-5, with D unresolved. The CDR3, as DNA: TGTGCCAGCAGTTTTTCATGGGGTCAGACCCAGTACTTC. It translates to CASSFSWGQTQYF.